One sample yielded the 15 T cell receptor beta chains listed below, sequenced in a study of regulatory T cells in long-lasting Graves disease. This sample's time point: newly diagnosed GD, antithyroid drugs for less than 3 months. RNA isolated from PBMCs was used to make the TCR library. The TCR beta library used iRepertoire HTBI primers with Arm-PCR amplification of CDR3. TCRdb redid the calling of the multiplex PCR reads with MiXCR, one entry per CDR3 protein. The data hold a few hundred thousand distinct CDR3 sequences, with about 15% observed a single time. These data also featured in a second study, about T cells in Graves' hyperthyroidism and ophthalmopathy.

The specimen comprised peripheral blood mononuclear cells (PBMCs), sampled at new diagnosis, from a patient treated with antithyroid drugs. All receptors derive from a woman between 40 and 50 years old with Graves disease.

For this clonotype: A much larger clone lies one base from this, so it may be a read error. The gene calls are TRBV12-3 or TRBV12-4 and TRBJ2-1; a possible D gene is TRBD2 (5 bases). This CDR3 comprises 16 residues. V was cut by 5 bases and J by 2 bases, with 16 bases left in between. Here the CDR3 reads CASSHDYLQTYNEQFF. In nucleotides, the CDR3 is TGTGCCAGCAGTCACGACTACTTACAAACCTACAATGAGCAGTTCTTC.

This clonotype has more than one count but fewer than ten. The chain employs TRBV7-3 and TRBJ2-2, with TRBD1 matching over 7 bases. V was pared by 5 bases and J by 4 bases, with 13 bases of the junction left unmatched. The CDR3 contains 17 residues. Germline values: CDR1 SGHTA, CDR2 FQGTGA. CDR3 loop: CASSNHGGQSFTGELFF. The CDR3 nucleotides are TGTGCCAGCAGCAACCATGGGGGACAGTCGTTCACCGGGGAGCTGTTTTTT. Drawing the rest from reference TRBV7-3 and TRBJ2-2, the complete variable domain is GAGVSQTPSNKVTEKGKYVELRCDPISGHTALYWYRQSLGQGPEFLIYFQGTGAADDSGLPNDRFFAVRPEGSVSTLKIQRTERGDSAVYLCASSNHGGQSFTGELFFGEGSRLTVL.

The chain recombines TRBV19 with TRBJ2-1, with 9 bases matching TRBD2. V was pared by 8 bases and J by 6 bases, with 8 bases of the junction left unmatched. The CDR3 sequence is 14 residues long. Germline CDR1 is LNHDA and CDR2 is SQIVND (reference sequence). The CDR3 coding sequence is TGTGCCAGTCTAGGGCGGGAGGGCCCCAATGAGCAGTTCTTC. This translates into CASLGREGPNEQFF.

This clonotype was found many times. The chain employs TRBV2 and TRBJ2-1; D is ambiguous. Trimming cost V 7 bases and J 2 bases, with 15 bases left between them. The CDR3 is made up of 15 amino acids. CDR1 and CDR2 (germline): SNHLY, FYNNEI. CDR3 amino acids: CASIERLSPYNEQFF. The CDR3 DNA reads as TGTGCCAGCATCGAGCGCTTAAGCCCCTACAATGAGCAGTTCTTC.

V and J are TRBV25-1 and TRBJ2-7; 7 nucleotides line up with TRBD1. Germline V gene sequence: CDR1 MGHDK, CDR2 SYGVNS. The CDR3 covers 15 residues. V lost 4 bases and J lost 3; bases outside the gene matches: 9. CDR3 protein: CASSVSGTEDYEQYF. The DNA for the CDR3 is TGTGCCAGCAGTGTTTCCGGGACAGAAGACTACGAGCAGTACTTC.

This clonotype was seen many times. The V and J genes are TRBV7-6 and TRBJ2-3; D is unresolved. Per germline, CDR1 SGHVS and CDR2 FNYEAQ. The CDR3 is 13 residues long. V shed 2 bases and J shed 6 bases, with 9 bases lying between them. CDR3 sequence reads: CASSLYPWDTQYF. CDR3 sequence (DNA): TGTGCCAGCAGCTTATATCCCTGGGATACGCAGTATTTT.

This clonotype was seen many times. The genes are TRBV30 and TRBJ2-1, with D uncertain. V was clipped by 1 base and J by 6 bases, with 10 bases between them. Germline V lookup: CDR1 GTSNPN, CDR2 SVGIG (reference sequence). The CDR3 is made up of 13 amino acids. The CDR3 reads CAWSEWAVNEQFF. CDR3 DNA sequence: TGTGCCTGGAGTGAATGGGCAGTCAATGAGCAGTTCTTC.

This clonotype was recorded at least ten times. V gene TRBV11-2 combines with J gene TRBJ2-4; perhaps TRBD2 as D (7 bases). The CDR3 runs to 16 residues. Germline lookup yields CDR1 SGHAT and CDR2 FQNNGV. V lost 7 bases and J lost 1, with 17 bases in between. The CDR3 here is CASTFRGGSAKNIQYF. CDR3 nucleotide sequence: TGTGCCAGCACCTTTAGGGGGGGCTCGGCCAAAAACATTCAGTACTTC. The complete variable domain, with remaining parts taken from reference TRBV11-2 and TRBJ2-4, reads EAGVAQSPRYKIIEKRQSVAFWCNPISGHATLYWYQQILGQGPKLLIQFQNNGVVDDSQLPKDRFSAERLKGVDSTLKIQPAKLEDSAVYLCASTFRGGSAKNIQYFGAGTRLSVL.

This clonotype was picked up many times. The V call is TRBV11-2, the J call TRBJ1-6; D is perhaps TRBD1 (5 bases). CDR1 and CDR2 from the germline V gene are SGHAT and FQNNGV. V dropped 7 bases and J dropped 10 bases, with 20 bases sitting between them. The CDR3 length is 15 residues. For the CDR3, the DNA is TGTGCCAGCACCCCTACCGGGACGGGTCGGTCACCCCTCCACTTT. Its translation is CASTPTGTGRSPLHF.

The gene calls are TRBV9 and TRBJ1-6; weak D call: TRBD1 (5 bases). Between the trimmed V and J ends, which lost 3 bases and 0 bases, there was a span of 10 bases. Germline values: CDR1 SGDLS, CDR2 YYNGEE. The CDR3 is made up of 16 amino acids. CDR3 sequence (DNA): TGTGCCAGCAGCGCGACAGTTTCCTCCTATAATTCACCCCTCCACTTT. Amino acid sequence: CASSATVSSYNSPLHF.

This chain joins TRBV20-1 and TRBJ2-3; TRBD2 aligns across 8 bases. The CDR3 consists of 14 residues. Germline V gives CDR1 DFQATT, CDR2 SNEGSKA (reference sequence). The V and J ends lost 5 bases and 3 bases, in that order; junction bases with no gene match: 7. CDR3 DNA sequence: TGCAGTGCTCAGCGGGAGTTGAGAACAGATACGCAGTATTTT. Translated: CSAQRELRTDTQYF.

Details on this clonotype: A read error may explain this, as a much larger clone is one base away. The V and J genes are TRBV2 and TRBJ2-5; 9 nucleotides agree with TRBD2. Judging by the DNA end, TRBJ2-1 fits better; the J call may be wrong. Germline V gene data show CDR1 as SNHLY and CDR2 as FYNNEI. This CDR3 is 16 amino acids long. CDR3 in DNA: TGTGCCAGCAGTGGAAGGGTTTTAGCGGGAGTATCTGAGCAGTTCTTC. Residues: CASSGRVLAGVSEQFF.

This clonotype has ten or more counts. The V gene is TRBV28, the J gene TRBJ1-1; D gene ambiguous. Per germline, CDR1 MDHEN and CDR2 SYDVKM. V shed 1 base and J shed 2 bases, with 8 bases lying between them. The CDR3 totals 14 residues. As DNA, the CDR3 is TGTGCCAGCAGTTTATCAAGGGTTAACACTGAAGCTTTCTTT. Protein sequence: CASSLSRVNTEAFF.

There are many counts of this clonotype. A read error may account for a junction end that differs from germline. The rearrangement uses TRBV11-2 and TRBJ2-1; D may be TRBD2 (6 bases). CDR3 size: 17 residues. Per germline, CDR1 SGHAT and CDR2 FQNNGV. CDR3 nucleotide sequence: TGTGCCAGCAGCTATCGTGGCGTGGAGGGAATGAACAATGGGCAGTTCTTC. It encodes CASSYRGVEGMNNGQFF. The full variable domain, rest sourced from reference TRBV11-2 and TRBJ2-1, is EAGVAQSPRYKIIEKRQSVAFWCNPISGHATLYWYQQILGQGPKLLIQFQNNGVVDDSQLPKDRFSAERLKGVDSTLKIQPAKLEDSAVYLCASSYRGVEGMNNGQFFGPGTRLTVL.

The chain carries TRBV3-1 and TRBJ2-7; maybe TRBD1 (5 bases). V lost 1 base, J lost 1 base, and 8 bases lay in between. The CDR3 runs 14 residues. Germline V gene lookup returns CDR1 LGHDT and CDR2 YNNKEL (reference sequence). In DNA, the CDR3 is TGTGCCAGCAGCCAAGGACAGAATTCCTACGAGCAGTACTTC. It encodes CASSQGQNSYEQYF.